This is a list of T cell receptor beta chains from one sample in a study of T cell changes during pregnancy in multiple sclerosis. Using immunoSEQ multiplex PCR, the repertoire was profiled, and TCRdb retains in-frame clones only, with some absent. The data contain tens of thousands of clones, approximately 91% of them singletons. This material consisted of CD4+ T cells from peripheral blood mononuclear cells, taken before pregnancy. The origin of the receptors is a female donor with multiple sclerosis, enrolled in a pregnancy study. CDR3s include the opening cysteine and the closing phenylalanine or tryptophan. The order of the fields is CDR3 length, V gene, clone size, J gene, CDR3 protein. Expanded clones get a size class; other rows say once, few or many, or leave the size out.

10	TRBV12-5	NA	TRBJ1-1	CASEGRGAFF
14	TRBV27	NA	TRBJ1-6	CASSFQGWNSPLHF
13	TRBV7-3	NA	TRBJ1-2	CASSLTEQQGYTF
15	TRBV29-1	NA	TRBJ2-7	CSAFQSDKLNYEQYF
13	TRBV18	NA	TRBJ1-1	CASSPPNSPAAFF
15	TRBV7-3	NA	TRBJ2-1	CASSLLAGGTNEQFF
15	TRBV7-3	NA	TRBJ1-2	CASSLGVGTGEGYTF
15	TRBV7-2	NA	TRBJ1-5	CASSLGARSWQPQHF
14	TRBV29-1	NA	TRBJ2-2	CSVFGQGSTGELFF
15	TRBV7-6	NA	TRBJ1-1	CASSLRVRWDTEAFF
15	TRBV6-6	NA	TRBJ2-1	CASSSRPGGYNEQFF
16	TRBV7-2	once	TRBJ2-3	CASNSRVRGTEDTQYF
14	TRBV7-8	NA	TRBJ1-1	CASSWGGMNTEAFF
13	TRBV5-4	once	TRBJ2-3	CASSSTFPDTQYF
15	TRBV6-5	NA	TRBJ1-2	CASTRSGGINYGYTF
14	TRBV9	once	TRBJ2-1	CASSVVPGYNEQFF
14	TRBV29-1	NA	TRBJ1-5	CSVGSAASNQPQHF
13	TRBV10-3	NA	TRBJ1-1	CAISEGRNTEAFF
13	TRBV7-3	NA	TRBJ1-1	CASSPGGGTEAFF
14	TRBV7-7	NA	TRBJ2-5	CASSFGGRQETQYF
14	TRBV11-2	NA	TRBJ2-7	CASSFPGQGDEQYF
15	TRBV7-6	NA	TRBJ1-1	CASSEKTGTNTEAFF
14	TRBV9	NA	TRBJ1-1	CASSAPGTDESAFF
19	TRBV7-2	NA	TRBJ2-3	CASSLVGTSGLTSTDTQYF
13	TRBV2	NA	TRBJ1-6	CASAGEAQGSLHF
15	TRBV5-6	NA	TRBJ2-3	CASSLGPGQGDTQYF
15	TRBV18	NA	TRBJ1-1	CASSPRIPGNTEAFF
17	TRBV15	NA	TRBJ2-3	CATSREGGGLSTDTQYF
15	TRBV29-1	NA	TRBJ2-1	CSVEGQGRSYNEQFF
11	TRBV19	once	TRBJ2-1	CASTFRDEQFF
15	TRBV29-1	NA	TRBJ2-7	CSVGTPRGEGREQYF
15	TRBV30	NA	TRBJ2-2	CAWLWQDRGTGELFF
14	TRBV7-2	NA	TRBJ1-6	CASTRDRGNSPLHF
14	TRBV7-2	NA	TRBJ2-5	CASSVMRSQETQYF
15	TRBV18	once	TRBJ1-1	CASSPGRGQSTEAFF
12	TRBV5-6	NA	TRBJ2-7	CASSFSSYEQYF
11	TRBV5-6	NA	TRBJ2-7	CASSLEAEQYF
14	TRBV7-2	NA	TRBJ1-3	CASSPPGGQNTIYF
17	TRBV19	NA	TRBJ2-3	CASSIMRLAGGGDTQYF
13	TRBV7-3	NA	TRBJ2-5	CASSLISQETQYF
13	TRBV18	NA	TRBJ1-2	CASSPTQGDGYTF
16	TRBV4-1	NA	TRBJ1-1	CASSQDRNRARTEAFF
12	TRBV19	NA	TRBJ1-1	CASKRAETEAFF
14	TRBV13	NA	TRBJ2-5	CASSHGPTRETQYF
11	TRBV5-8	few	TRBJ2-7	CASSFFYEQYF
13	TRBV18	NA	TRBJ1-1	CASSSQGDTEAFF
18	TRBV15	NA	TRBJ2-1	CATSRDLAGQGSSNEQFF
12	TRBV6-5	NA	TRBJ1-4	CASRDNVEKLFF
15	TRBV30	NA	TRBJ1-5	CAWSVLGGDNQPQHF
11	TRBV6-6	NA	TRBJ2-1	CASSPGLGEFF
12	TRBV27	NA	TRBJ1-3	CASTDRRNTIYF
15	TRBV9	NA	TRBJ2-5	CASSVLDRGGETQYF
14	TRBV19	NA	TRBJ2-3	CASSHGVTTDTQYF
15	TRBV27	NA	TRBJ1-5	CASRRVGDSNQPQHF
15	TRBV7-9	NA	TRBJ2-2	CASSLSRASTGELFF
13	TRBV28	NA	TRBJ2-7	CASSRDRGREQYF
15	TRBV5-4	NA	TRBJ2-7	CASSGGTGTTYEQYF
13	TRBV5-8	NA	TRBJ2-7	CASSLVRGYEQYF
17	TRBV27	NA	TRBJ1-2	CASSQTGASFITYGYTF